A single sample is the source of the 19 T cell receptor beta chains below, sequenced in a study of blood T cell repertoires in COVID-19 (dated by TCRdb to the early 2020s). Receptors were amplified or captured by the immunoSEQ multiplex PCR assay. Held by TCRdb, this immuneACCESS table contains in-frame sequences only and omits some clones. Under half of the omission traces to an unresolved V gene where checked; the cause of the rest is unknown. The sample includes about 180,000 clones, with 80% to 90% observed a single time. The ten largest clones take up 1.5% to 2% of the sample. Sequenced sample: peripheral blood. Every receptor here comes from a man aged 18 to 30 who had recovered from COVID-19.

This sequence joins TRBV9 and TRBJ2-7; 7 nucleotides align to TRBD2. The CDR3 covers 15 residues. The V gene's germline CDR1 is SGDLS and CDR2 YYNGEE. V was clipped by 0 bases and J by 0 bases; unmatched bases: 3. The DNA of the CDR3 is TGTGCCAGCAGCGTAGGGCGGGGGAGCTCCTACGAGCAGTACTTC. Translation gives CASSVGRGSSYEQYF. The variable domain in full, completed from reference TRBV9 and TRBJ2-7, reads DSGVTQTPKHLITATGQRVTLRCSPRSGDLSVYWYQQSLDQGLQFLIQYYNGEERAKGNILERFSAQQFPDLHSELNLSSLELGDSALYFCASSVGRGSSYEQYFGPGTRLTVT.

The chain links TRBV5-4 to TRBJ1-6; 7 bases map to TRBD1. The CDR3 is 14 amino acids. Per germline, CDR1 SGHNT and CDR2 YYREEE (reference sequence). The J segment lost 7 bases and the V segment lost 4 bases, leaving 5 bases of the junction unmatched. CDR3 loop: CASSPGTVNSPLHF. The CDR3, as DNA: TGTGCCAGCAGCCCCGGGACAGTAAATTCACCCCTCCACTTT.

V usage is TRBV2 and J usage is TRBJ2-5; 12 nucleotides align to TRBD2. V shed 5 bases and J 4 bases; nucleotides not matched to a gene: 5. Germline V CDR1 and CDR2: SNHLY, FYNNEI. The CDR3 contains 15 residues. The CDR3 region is CASSTTSGRGETQYF. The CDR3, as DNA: TGTGCCAGCAGTACGACTAGCGGGAGAGGAGAGACCCAGTACTTC.

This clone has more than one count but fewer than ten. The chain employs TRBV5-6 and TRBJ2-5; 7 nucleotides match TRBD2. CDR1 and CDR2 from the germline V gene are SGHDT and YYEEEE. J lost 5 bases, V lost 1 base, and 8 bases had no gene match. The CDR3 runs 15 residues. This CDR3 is CASSLFGREGETQYF. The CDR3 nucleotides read TGTGCCAGCAGCTTGTTTGGCAGGGAGGGGGAGACCCAGTACTTC.

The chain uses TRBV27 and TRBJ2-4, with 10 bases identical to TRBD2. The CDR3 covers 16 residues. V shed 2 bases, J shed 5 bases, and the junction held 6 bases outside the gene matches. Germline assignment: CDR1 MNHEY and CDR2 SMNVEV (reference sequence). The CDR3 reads CASSLLASGGQNIQYF. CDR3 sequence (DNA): TGTGCCAGCAGTTTACTGGCTAGCGGGGGCCAAAACATTCAGTACTTC.

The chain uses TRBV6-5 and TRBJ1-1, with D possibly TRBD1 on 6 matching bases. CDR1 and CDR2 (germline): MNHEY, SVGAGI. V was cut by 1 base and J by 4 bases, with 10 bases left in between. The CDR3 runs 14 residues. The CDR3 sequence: CASSYYRGGTEAFF. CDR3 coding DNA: TGTGCCAGCAGTTACTATAGGGGGGGCACTGAAGCTTTCTTT.

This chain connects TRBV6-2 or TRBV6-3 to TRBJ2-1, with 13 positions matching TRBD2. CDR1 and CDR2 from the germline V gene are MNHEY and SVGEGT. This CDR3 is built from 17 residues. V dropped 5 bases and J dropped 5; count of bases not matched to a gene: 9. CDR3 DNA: TGTGCCAGCAGTAATGGACTAGCGGGAGTAGGGAACAATGAGCAGTTCTTC. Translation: CASSNGLAGVGNNEQFF.

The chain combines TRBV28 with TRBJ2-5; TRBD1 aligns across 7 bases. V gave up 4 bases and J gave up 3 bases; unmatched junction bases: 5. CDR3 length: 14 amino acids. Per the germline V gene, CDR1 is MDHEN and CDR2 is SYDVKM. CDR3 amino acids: CASSSSGQKETQYF. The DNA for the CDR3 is TGTGCCAGCAGTTCCTCGGGACAGAAAGAGACCCAGTACTTC.

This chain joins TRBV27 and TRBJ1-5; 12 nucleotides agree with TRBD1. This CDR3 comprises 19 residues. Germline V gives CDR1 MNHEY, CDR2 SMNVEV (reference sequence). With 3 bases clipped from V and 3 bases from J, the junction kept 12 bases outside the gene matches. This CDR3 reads CASSFKGTGTGGLNQPQHF. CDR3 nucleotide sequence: TGTGCCAGCAGTTTCAAGGGGACCGGGACAGGGGGCCTCAATCAGCCCCAGCATTTT.

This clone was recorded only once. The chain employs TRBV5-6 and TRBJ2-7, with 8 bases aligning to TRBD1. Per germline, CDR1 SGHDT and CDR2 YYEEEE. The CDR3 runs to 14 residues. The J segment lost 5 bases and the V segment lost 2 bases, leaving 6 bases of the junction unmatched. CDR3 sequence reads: CASSFRDRPNEQYF. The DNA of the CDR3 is TGTGCCAGCAGCTTTAGGGACAGGCCCAACGAGCAGTACTTC.

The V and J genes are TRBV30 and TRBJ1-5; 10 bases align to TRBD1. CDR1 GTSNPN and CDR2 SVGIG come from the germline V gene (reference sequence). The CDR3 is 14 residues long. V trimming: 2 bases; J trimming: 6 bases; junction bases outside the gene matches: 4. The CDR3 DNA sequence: TGTGCCTGGAGTCAGACAGGGGGCACTCAGCCCCAGCATTTT. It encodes CAWSQTGGTQPQHF.

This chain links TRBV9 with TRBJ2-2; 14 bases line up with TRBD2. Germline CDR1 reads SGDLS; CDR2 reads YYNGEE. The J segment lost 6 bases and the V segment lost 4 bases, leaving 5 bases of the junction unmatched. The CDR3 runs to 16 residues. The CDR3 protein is CASSPPGLAGAGELFF. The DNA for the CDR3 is TGTGCCAGCAGCCCACCGGGACTAGCGGGAGCCGGGGAGCTGTTTTTT.

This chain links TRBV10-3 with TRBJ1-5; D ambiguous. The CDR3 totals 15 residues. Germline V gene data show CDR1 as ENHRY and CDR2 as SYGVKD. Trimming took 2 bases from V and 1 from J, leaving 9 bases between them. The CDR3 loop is CAISERPGSNQPQHF. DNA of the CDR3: TGTGCCATCAGTGAGCGTCCCGGGAGCAATCAGCCCCAGCATTTT.

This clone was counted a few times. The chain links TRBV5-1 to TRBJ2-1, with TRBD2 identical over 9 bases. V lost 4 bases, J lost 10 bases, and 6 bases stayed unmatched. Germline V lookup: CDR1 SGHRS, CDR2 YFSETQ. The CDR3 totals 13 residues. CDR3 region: CASSKIAGEEQFF. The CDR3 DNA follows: TGCGCCAGCAGCAAAATAGCGGGAGAAGAGCAGTTCTTC. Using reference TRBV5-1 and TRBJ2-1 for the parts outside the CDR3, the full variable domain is KAGVTQTPRYLIKTRGQQVTLSCSPISGHRSVSWYQQTPGQGLQFLFEYFSETQRNKGNFPGRFSGRQFSNSRSEMNVSTLELGDSALYLCASSKIAGEEQFFGPGTRLTVL.

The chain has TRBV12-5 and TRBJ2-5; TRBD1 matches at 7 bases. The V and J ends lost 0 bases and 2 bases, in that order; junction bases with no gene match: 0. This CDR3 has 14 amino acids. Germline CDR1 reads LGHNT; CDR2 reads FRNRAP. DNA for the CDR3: TGTGCTAGTGGTTTGGTGGGACAGCAAGAGACCCAGTACTTC. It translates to CASGLVGQQETQYF.

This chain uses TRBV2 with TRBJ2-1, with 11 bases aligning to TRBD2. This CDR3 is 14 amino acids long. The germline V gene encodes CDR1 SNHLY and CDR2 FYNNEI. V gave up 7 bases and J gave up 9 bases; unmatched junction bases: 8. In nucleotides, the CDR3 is TGTGCCAGCAAGGGAGTTAGCGGGAGGGGTGAGCAGTTCTTC. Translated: CASKGVSGRGEQFF.

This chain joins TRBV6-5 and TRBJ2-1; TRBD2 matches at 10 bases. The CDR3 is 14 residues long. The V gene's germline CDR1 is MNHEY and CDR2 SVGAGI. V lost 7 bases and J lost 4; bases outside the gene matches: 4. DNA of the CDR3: TGTGCCAGCATGACTAGCGGGCGTTACAATGAGCAGTTCTTC. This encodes CASMTSGRYNEQFF.

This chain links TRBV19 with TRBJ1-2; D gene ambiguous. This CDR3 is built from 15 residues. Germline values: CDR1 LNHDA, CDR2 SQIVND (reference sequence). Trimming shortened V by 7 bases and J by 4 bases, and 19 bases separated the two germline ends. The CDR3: CASMAPLSAGYGYTF. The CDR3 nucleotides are TGTGCCAGTATGGCGCCCTTGTCTGCGGGCTATGGCTACACCTTC.

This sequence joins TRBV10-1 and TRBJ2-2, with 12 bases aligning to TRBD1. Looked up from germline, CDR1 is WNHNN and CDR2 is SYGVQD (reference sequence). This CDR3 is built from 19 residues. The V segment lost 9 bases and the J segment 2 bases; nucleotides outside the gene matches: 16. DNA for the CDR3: TGCGCCAGTTCGCGGGACAGGGGGCAACACCGACTTAACACCGGGGAGCTGTTTTTT. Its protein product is CASSRDRGQHRLNTGELFF.